This T cell receptor (beta chain) was found in a study of shared T cell receptors in the human thymus. This CDR3 has 18 residues. CDR1 and CDR2 (germline): SGHVS, FQNEAQ. V was pared by 1 base and J by 0 bases, with 19 bases between. The table came from immunoSEQ multiplex PCR; TCRdb's copy has only in-frame clones and leaves some out. The table lists hundreds of thousands of clones, around 78% of them singletons. The sample also formed part of further work on human thymus T cells. That paper adds: Thymic and blood repertoires appeared to carry a bias in their V and J gene usage.

The rearrangement uses TRBV7-8 and TRBJ2-7; possible D gene TRBD2, 6 bases. What was sequenced was thymocytes. The source is a boy less than two years old with a congenital heart defect. This chain's CDR3 is CASSLGNPRASVSYEQYF. The CDR3 nucleotides read TGTGCCAGCAGCTTAGGCAACCCTCGGGCTAGCGTCTCCTACGAGCAGTACTTC.